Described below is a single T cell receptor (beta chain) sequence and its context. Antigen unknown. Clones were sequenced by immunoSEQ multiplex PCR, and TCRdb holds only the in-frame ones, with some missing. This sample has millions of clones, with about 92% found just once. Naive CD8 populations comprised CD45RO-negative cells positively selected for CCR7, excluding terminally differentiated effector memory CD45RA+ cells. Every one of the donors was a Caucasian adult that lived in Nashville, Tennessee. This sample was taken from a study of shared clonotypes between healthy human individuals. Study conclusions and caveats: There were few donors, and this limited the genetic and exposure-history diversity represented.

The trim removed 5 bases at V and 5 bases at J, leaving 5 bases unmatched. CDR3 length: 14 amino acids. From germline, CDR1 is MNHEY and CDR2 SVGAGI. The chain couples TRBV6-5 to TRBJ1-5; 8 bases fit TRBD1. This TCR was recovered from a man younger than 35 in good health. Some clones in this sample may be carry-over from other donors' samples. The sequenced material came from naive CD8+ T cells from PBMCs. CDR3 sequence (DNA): TGTGCCAGCAGTCAGGGGGCGAGGCATCAGCCCCAGCATTTT. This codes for CASSQGARHQPQHF.